This T cell receptor beta chain was sequenced for a study of CD8+ T cells in alopecia areata. CDR1 is MGHRA and CDR2 is YSYEKL in the germline V gene. This CDR3 spans 16 amino acids. V lost 1 base, J lost 4 bases, and 7 bases stayed unmatched. TCR sequencing used cDNA made by reverse transcription of extracted RNA. Measured with immunoSEQ multiplex PCR; TCRdb has only the in-frame clones, and not every one. Of about 56,000 clones in the sample, about 96% are singletons; the top ten hold around a quarter. Here the sequenced sample was CD8+ T cells sorted from blood, taken at week 0. V is TRBV4-1 and J is TRBJ2-1; 7 nucleotides line up with TRBD1. The clonotype comes from a human donor with alopecia areata. The CDR3 nucleotides are TGCGCCAGCAGCCAAGTATTAGGGGGCCCTTACAATGAGCAGTTCTTC. It codes for CASSQVLGGPYNEQFF.